This T cell receptor (beta chain) emerged from a study of CD8 T cells in Susac syndrome. The authors negatively isolated CD8+ and CD4+ T cells and FACS-enriched TEMRA cells. The authors reverse transcribed about 0.45 to 1 ug RNA with random hexamers. MiXCR, run by TCRdb on the immunoSEQ multiplex PCR reads, gives a single entry per CDR3 protein. The data contain a few hundred thousand distinct CDR3 sequences, roughly 84% of them singletons. Trimming removed 6 bases from V and 9 bases from J, with 18 bases in between. Germline loops: CDR1 MNHEY, CDR2 SMNVEV (reference sequence). The CDR3 loop spans 14 amino acids.

The receptor was isolated from a human donor with multiple sclerosis. Sample: CD8+ T cells from PBMCs. The J gene is TRBJ1-5, the V gene TRBV27; D perhaps matches TRBD1 (5 bases). The CDR3 here is CASRPDGGIWPQHF. The CDR3 nucleotides read TGTGCCAGCAGACCCGACGGGGGAATTTGGCCCCAGCATTTT.